This is a list of T cell receptor beta chains from one sample in a study of stem cell transplantation in POMP-related autoinflammatory disease. The assay was immunoSEQ multiplex PCR, and TCRdb's table has in-frame clones only and misses some. The sample yields about 8,900 clones, approximately 90% seen once. The specimen comprised CD8+ T cells from PBMCs, sampled before stem cell transplantation. The source of these receptors is a human donor with POMP-related autoinflammation and immune dysregulation (PRAID). CDR3s include the opening cysteine and the closing phenylalanine or tryptophan. D genes are given only for firm matches.

TRBJ2-7,TRBV11-2,.,CASRGSPYEQYF
TRBJ2-1,TRBV9,.,CASSPRVGDEQFF
TRBJ2-3,TRBV25-1,TRBD2,CASSLTSGSTDTQYF
TRBJ2-7,TRBV4-1,.,CASSLVVGPTYEQYF
TRBJ2-1,TRBV28,.,CASSLGEQFF
TRBJ1-6,TRBV7-3,.,CASSLWGTNSPLHF
TRBJ2-3,TRBV5-4,TRBD2,CASSDLSGGAGTDTQYF
TRBJ1-5,TRBV4-1,.,CASSQFYRGLKQPQHF
TRBJ1-2,TRBV9,.,CASSVGIDYGYTF
TRBJ2-2,TRBV5-6,.,CASSPGAGELFF
TRBJ1-3,TRBV5-6,.,CASSQTFSGNTIYF
TRBJ1-1,TRBV7-9,.,CASSLGQGLRTEAFF
TRBJ2-2,TRBV7-9,.,CASSTTGNTGELFF
TRBJ2-7,TRBV5-6,.,CASSYWPGLAYVEQYF
TRBJ1-1,TRBV10-2,.,CASSEVGGTEAFF
TRBJ2-2,TRBV29-1,TRBD2,CSVGSGRATGELFF
TRBJ2-4,TRBV28,.,CASSFNGVAKNIQYF
TRBJ1-3,TRBV6-5,.,CASSYAEPSGNTIYF
TRBJ2-5,TRBV15,.,CATSRNSRYQETQYF
TRBJ2-3,TRBV5-4,TRBD1,CASSPSSGQAPYPGTDTQYF
TRBJ2-3,TRBV13,TRBD2,CASSWTSGSTDTQYF
TRBJ2-1,TRBV14,.,CASSQVRGRNEQFF
TRBJ2-1,TRBV27,.,CASWDPNNEQFF
TRBJ2-5,TRBV2,.,CASSEGQGGGGETQYF
TRBJ2-2,TRBV7-9,TRBD1,CASSRPRGTGRTGELFF
TRBJ2-7,TRBV5-6,.,CASSLEGDYEQYF
TRBJ1-1,TRBV28,.,CASSLGNTEAFF
TRBJ2-2,TRBV13,.,CASSGEFSNTGELFF
TRBJ1-1,TRBV27,.,CASSLGGATEAFF
TRBJ1-1,TRBV7-9,.,CASSLGIRGTEAFF
TRBJ2-5,TRBV28,.,CASSTGGPQETQYF
TRBJ2-2,TRBV13,TRBD1,CASRDPTGGFTGELFF
TRBJ1-5,TRBV19,.,CASGPSQPQHF
TRBJ2-7,TRBV10-2,.,CASSPTGYEQYF
TRBJ2-3,TRBV7-9,TRBD2,CASSMIAGGPTDTQYF
TRBJ2-3,TRBV7-6,.,CASSLAGAGDTQYF
TRBJ1-2,TRBV9,TRBD1,CASSVDQGAGGYTF
TRBJ2-5,TRBV15,TRBD2,CATSRVVSAGVQETQYF
TRBJ2-7,TRBV11-2,TRBD1,CASSFGTGNYEQYF
TRBJ2-5,TRBV6-1,TRBD2,CASRTTSGGQETQYF
TRBJ2-5,TRBV28,TRBD2,CASRPRLAAQETQYF
TRBJ2-7,TRBV7-8,TRBD2,CASSYGTSEDEQYF
TRBJ2-5,TRBV6-5,.,CASSRGAGQEYF
TRBJ2-7,TRBV27,TRBD1,CASSLRGTENTYEQYF